Listed below are T cell receptor beta chains from one sample, sequenced in a study of breast tumors, draining lymph nodes, adjacent tissues. In TCRdb, the multiplex PCR reads were re-called with MiXCR into one record per CDR3 protein. The sample consists of tens of thousands of distinct CDR3 sequences, about 64% of them appearing once. Material: tumor-adjacent breast tissue. Receptors were obtained from a female donor with breast cancer. Some clones in this sample may be carry-over from other donors' samples. Each CDR3 is given with its conserved first and last residue. Fields, in order: D gene, clone size, J gene, V gene, CDR3 protein, CDR3 DNA. D genes are given only for firm matches. Size is stated for part of the rows, as once, few or many counts, or as a class when the clone is expanded.

D: -
size: -
J: TRBJ1-3
V: TRBV9
CDR3: CASSRNIAGNTIYF
DNA: TGTGCCAGCAGCCGAAATATTGCTGGAAACACCATATATTTT

D: TRBD1
size: once
J: TRBJ1-6
V: TRBV5-6
CDR3: CASSYGTGNNSPLHF
DNA: TGTGCCAGCAGCTACGGGACAGGGAACAATTCACCCCTCCACTTT

D: TRBD2
size: -
J: TRBJ2-1
V: TRBV6-6
CDR3: CASSYGTSKNEQFF
DNA: TGTGCCAGCAGTTATGGGACTAGCAAGAATGAGCAGTTCTTC

D: -
size: medium-sized
J: TRBJ1-3
V: TRBV7-9
CDR3: CASSLRSSGNTIYF
DNA: TGTGCCAGCAGCTTAAGGAGCTCTGGAAACACCATATATTTT

D: -
size: -
J: TRBJ2-1
V: TRBV7-3
CDR3: CASSLGGSYNEQFF
DNA: TGTGCCAGCAGCTTGGGGGGCTCCTACAATGAGCAGTTCTTC

D: -
size: once
J: TRBJ2-2
V: TRBV20-1
CDR3: CSARKRVAGELFF
DNA: TGCAGTGCTAGAAAACGGGTAGCCGGGGAGCTGTTTTTT

D: -
size: -
J: TRBJ1-4
V: TRBV5-1
CDR3: CASSLSAFSEKLFF
DNA: TGCGCCAGCAGCTTGAGCGCATTTAGTGAAAAACTGTTTTTT

D: TRBD2
size: many
J: TRBJ2-7
V: TRBV10-2
CDR3: CASSDRTSGAYEQYF
DNA: TGCGCCAGCAGTGACCGGACTAGCGGAGCCTACGAGCAGTACTTC

D: -
size: medium-sized
J: TRBJ2-2
V: TRBV7-8
CDR3: CASSLVEELFF
DNA: TGTGCCAGCAGCTTAGTCGAGGAGCTGTTTTTT

D: -
size: many
J: TRBJ2-5
V: TRBV19
CDR3: CASSTTRGRQETQYF
DNA: TGTGCCAGTAGTACCACCCGAGGGCGGCAAGAGACCCAGTACTTC

D: TRBD1
size: -
J: TRBJ1-6
V: TRBV20-1
CDR3: CSVDDGTGNGSPLHF
DNA: TGCAGTGTCGATGACGGGACAGGGAATGGCTCACCCCTCCACTTT

D: -
size: -
J: TRBJ2-5
V: TRBV7-7
CDR3: CAGSLVSETQYF
DNA: TGTGCTGGCAGCTTAGTGTCGGAGACCCAGTACTTC

D: TRBD2
size: many
J: TRBJ2-1
V: TRBV5-1
CDR3: CASSFRGGGTSYNEQFF
DNA: TGCGCCAGCAGCTTTCGGGGGGGGGGGACTTCCTACAATGAGCAGTTCTTC

D: -
size: -
J: TRBJ1-2
V: TRBV12-3/TRBV12-4
CDR3: CASSLDRVYGYTF
DNA: TGTGCCAGCAGTTTAGACAGGGTCTATGGCTACACCTTC

D: TRBD1
size: -
J: TRBJ2-7
V: TRBV20-1
CDR3: CSARDTTGLSYEQYF
DNA: TGCAGTGCTAGAGATACGACAGGGTTGTCCTACGAGCAGTACTTC

D: TRBD2
size: -
J: TRBJ2-1
V: TRBV5-1
CDR3: CASSLVSGSSYNEQFF
DNA: TGCGCCAGCAGCTTGGTTAGCGGGAGCTCCTACAATGAGCAGTTCTTC

D: TRBD2
size: -
J: TRBJ2-3
V: TRBV12-3/TRBV12-4
CDR3: CASSLGSGRLSDTQYF
DNA: TGTGCCAGCAGTTTAGGTAGCGGGAGGTTATCAGATACGCAGTATTTT

D: -
size: few
J: TRBJ1-5
V: TRBV5-6
CDR3: CASSLGQADYQPQHF
DNA: TGTGCCAGCAGCTTGGGGCAGGCAGATTATCAGCCCCAGCATTTT

D: TRBD1
size: -
J: TRBJ2-7
V: TRBV4-1
CDR3: CASSYPGQGYEQYF
DNA: TGCGCCAGCAGCTATCCGGGACAGGGGTACGAGCAGTACTTC

D: TRBD1
size: -
J: TRBJ1-3
V: TRBV2
CDR3: CASRGTGTSGNTIYF
DNA: TGTGCCAGCAGGGGGACAGGGACTTCTGGAAACACCATATATTTT

D: TRBD2
size: -
J: TRBJ2-7
V: TRBV18
CDR3: CASSPLAGVYNKQYF
DNA: TGTGCCAGCTCACCTCTAGCGGGAGTCTATAACAAGCAGTACTTC

D: -
size: many
J: TRBJ2-3
V: TRBV6-6
CDR3: CASSPAARTDTQYF
DNA: TGTGCCAGCAGCCCAGCTGCCCGCACAGATACGCAGTATTTT

D: TRBD2
size: -
J: TRBJ2-7
V: TRBV2
CDR3: CASRSAGLGYEQYF
DNA: TGTGCCAGCAGGTCAGCGGGATTGGGTTACGAGCAGTACTTC

D: TRBD1
size: medium-sized
J: TRBJ1-2
V: TRBV7-9
CDR3: CASSATGEEHYGYPF
DNA: TGTGCCAGCAGCGCTACAGGGGAGGAGCACTATGGCTACCCCTTC

D: TRBD2
size: -
J: TRBJ2-7
V: TRBV2
CDR3: CASSAMTSGSYEQYF
DNA: TGTGCCAGCAGTGCGATGACTAGCGGGTCCTACGAGCAGTACTTC

D: -
size: -
J: TRBJ1-5
V: TRBV5-6
CDR3: CASSVMGPPQGRNQPQHF
DNA: TGTGCCAGCAGCGTAATGGGGCCCCCACAGGGAAGGAATCAGCCCCAGCATTTT

D: -
size: -
J: TRBJ2-1
V: TRBV10-3
CDR3: CATRPHGTNNEQFF
DNA: TGTGCCACACGCCCTCACGGGACGAACAATGAGCAGTTCTTC

D: -
size: -
J: TRBJ1-2
V: TRBV10-3
CDR3: CAIRGGDLPVSYTF
DNA: TGTGCCATCAGGGGTGGGGACCTCCCTGTCAGCTACACCTTC

D: TRBD2
size: -
J: TRBJ2-2
V: TRBV20-1
CDR3: CSAREGLAGGAGELFF
DNA: TGCAGTGCTAGAGAAGGGCTAGCGGGAGGCGCCGGGGAGCTGTTTTTT

D: -
size: -
J: TRBJ1-6
V: TRBV19
CDR3: CASKVRAGDNSPLHF
DNA: TGTGCCAGTAAAGTCAGGGCAGGGGATAATTCACCCCTCCACTTT

D: TRBD2
size: -
J: TRBJ2-3
V: TRBV24-1
CDR3: CATSDTSGGDTQYF
DNA: TGTGCCACCAGTGATACTAGCGGGGGGGATACGCAGTATTTT

D: -
size: -
J: TRBJ2-1
V: TRBV7-9
CDR3: CASSVVASSYNEQFF
DNA: TGTGCCAGCAGCGTAGTCGCGAGCTCCTACAATGAGCAGTTCTTC

D: -
size: few
J: TRBJ1-6
V: TRBV15
CDR3: CATRDRDNSPLHF
DNA: TGTGCCACCAGGGACAGAGATAATTCACCCCTCCACTTT

D: -
size: -
J: TRBJ1-2
V: TRBV20-1
CDR3: CSAVDQGQGTHYGYTF
DNA: TGCAGTGCTGTTGATCAAGGTCAAGGCACCCACTATGGCTACACCTTC

D: TRBD1
size: -
J: TRBJ2-1
V: TRBV20-1
CDR3: CSASRDTGTGGNEQFF
DNA: TGCAGTGCCAGCAGAGATACCGGGACAGGGGGGAATGAACAGTTCTTC

D: -
size: medium-sized
J: TRBJ1-5
V: TRBV9
CDR3: CASSVDWNQPQHF
DNA: TGTGCCAGCAGCGTAGATTGGAATCAGCCCCAGCATTTT

D: -
size: -
J: TRBJ1-6
V: TRBV2
CDR3: CASSDDGRRSPLHF
DNA: TGTGCCAGCAGTGATGATGGTAGGCGTTCACCCCTCCACTTT

D: TRBD1
size: few
J: TRBJ2-7
V: TRBV5-5
CDR3: CASSLGQGAHEQYF
DNA: TGTGCCAGCAGCTTGGGACAGGGGGCCCACGAGCAGTACTTC

D: -
size: medium-sized
J: TRBJ1-2
V: TRBV12-3/TRBV12-4
CDR3: CASSLSDSNYGYTF
DNA: TGTGCCAGCAGTTTAAGCGACTCCAACTATGGCTACACCTTC

D: TRBD2
size: many
J: TRBJ2-1
V: TRBV6-5
CDR3: CASSRIAGVQDNEQFF
DNA: TGTGCCAGCAGCAGAATAGCGGGAGTACAGGACAATGAGCAGTTCTTC

D: -
size: -
J: TRBJ1-3
V: TRBV7-8
CDR3: CASSLREGIGNTIYF
DNA: TGTGCCAGCAGCTTGCGGGAGGGGATAGGAAACACCATATATTTT

D: -
size: once
J: TRBJ2-7
V: TRBV11-2
CDR3: CASSRDFTYEQYF
DNA: TGTGCCAGCTCCCGGGACTTCACCTACGAGCAGTACTTC

D: TRBD1
size: -
J: TRBJ1-6
V: TRBV10-3
CDR3: CAISDRAGSPLHF
DNA: TGTGCCATCAGCGACAGGGCAGGTTCACCCCTCCACTTT

D: -
size: many
J: TRBJ2-1
V: TRBV5-1
CDR3: CASSLQGSSYNEQFF
DNA: TGCGCCAGCAGCTTGCAGGGTAGCTCCTACAATGAGCAGTTCTTC

D: -
size: -
J: TRBJ2-3
V: TRBV29-1
CDR3: CSVETGRADTQYF
DNA: TGCAGCGTTGAGACAGGGAGGGCAGATACGCAGTATTTT

D: -
size: -
J: TRBJ1-2
V: TRBV7-2
CDR3: CASSLTLQGYTF
DNA: TGTGCCAGCAGCTTAACCCTTCAGGGCTACACCTTC

D: TRBD1
size: -
J: TRBJ1-4
V: TRBV15
CDR3: CATSRILTGREKLFF
DNA: TGTGCCACCAGCAGAATACTGACAGGGAGGGAAAAACTGTTTTTT

D: TRBD1
size: -
J: TRBJ1-2
V: TRBV2
CDR3: CASSGGQGTYGYTF
DNA: TGTGCCAGCAGTGGAGGACAGGGTACCTATGGCTACACCTTC

D: -
size: -
J: TRBJ2-3
V: TRBV6-6
CDR3: CASSHGIDTQYF
DNA: TGTGCCAGCAGTCACGGAATAGATACGCAGTATTTT

D: TRBD2
size: many
J: TRBJ2-5
V: TRBV10-2
CDR3: CASTGTSGQETQYF
DNA: TGCGCCAGCACCGGGACTAGCGGCCAAGAGACCCAGTACTTC

D: -
size: many
J: TRBJ2-5
V: TRBV6-5
CDR3: CASSGLLGETQYF
DNA: TGTGCCAGCAGTGGCCTCTTGGGGGAGACCCAGTACTTC